The 23 T cell receptor beta chains below were found in one sample sequenced in a study of T cells in Graves' hyperthyroidism and ophthalmopathy. RNA transcripts served as the template for amplifying TCR beta CDR3 regions. Carried out on the TCR CDR3, a first-round RT-PCR used the HTBI primer set. TCRdb processed the multiplex PCR reads anew with MiXCR; each CDR3 protein has one entry. This table holds 550,000 to 800,000 distinct CDR3 sequences, about 16% found once. The material sequenced was blood. These receptors came from a man in his late teens or twenties with Graves' hyperthyroidism.

The chain is built from TRBV7-9 and TRBJ2-3, with D perhaps matching TRBD1 or TRBD2 (5 bases each). The germline gives CDR1 SEHNR, CDR2 FQNEAQ (reference sequence). V lost 4 bases, J lost 5 bases, and 16 bases lay in between. The length of the CDR3 is 15 residues. The CDR3 DNA sequence: TGTGCCAGCAGCTCGCCGGGGCAGCCCGGAGATACGCAGTATTTT. This gives the protein CASSSPGQPGDTQYF.

A note on this clonotype: The CDR3 does not close with the conserved phenylalanine or tryptophan, likely indicating a read error. The chain is built from TRBV29-1 and TRBJ1-5; possibly TRBD1 for D (5 bases). The CDR3 is 13 amino acids. The V gene lost 3 bases and the J gene lost 5 bases, with 11 bases spanning the gap. Germline assignment: CDR1 SQVTM and CDR2 ANQGSEA. The CDR3 region is CSVDLGGDQPQHS. The CDR3, as DNA: TGCAGCGTTGATTTGGGAGGGGATCAGCCCCAGCATTCT.

In this sample, this clonotype turned up a few times. The chain carries TRBV11-2 and TRBJ2-7, with 7 positions matching TRBD1. V lost 3 bases, J lost 0 bases, and 5 bases stayed unmatched. The CDR3 totals 15 residues. Germline CDR1 is SGHAT and CDR2 is FQNNGV. The CDR3 bases are TGTGCCAGCAGCTTGACAGGGTTCTTCTCCTACGAGCAGTACTTC. Amino acids: CASSLTGFFSYEQYF.

J is TRBJ2-5 and V is TRBV11-2, with 10 positions matching TRBD2. The CDR3 is 15 residues long. Germline trimming cut 6 bases from V and 8 bases from J; bases unmatched to any gene: 12. The germline V gene has CDR1 SGHAT and CDR2 FQNNGV. CDR3 sequence (DNA): TGTGCCAGCAGGACGCTTAGCGGGAGGCGGTTAACCCAGTACTTC. Encoded protein: CASRTLSGRRLTQYF. Full variable domain (remainder filled in from reference TRBV11-2 and TRBJ2-5): EAGVAQSPRYKIIEKRQSVAFWCNPISGHATLYWYQQILGQGPKLLIQFQNNGVVDDSQLPKDRFSAERLKGVDSTLKIQPAKLEDSAVYLCASRTLSGRRLTQYFGPGTRLLVL.

This clonotype has more than one count but fewer than ten. This chain links TRBV5-6 with TRBJ2-7; 10 nucleotides match TRBD1. Trimming cost V 4 bases and J 6 bases; bases outside gene matches: 7. Per the germline V gene, CDR1 is SGHDT and CDR2 is YYEEEE. The CDR3 is 14 amino acids. CDR3 bases: TGTGCCAGCAGCCTACGACAGGGGGCCAGCGAGCAGTACTTC. It yields the protein CASSLRQGASEQYF.

Many counts were recorded for this clonotype. The chain employs TRBV28 and TRBJ2-3, with TRBD2 matching 12 bases. This CDR3 comprises 15 residues. Trimming took 7 bases from V and 5 from J; bases not matched to a gene: 7. Germline lookup yields CDR1 MDHEN and CDR2 SYDVKM. In DNA form, the CDR3 reads TGTGCCAGCACCACTGGACTAGCGGGGATAGATACGCAGTATTTT. It is translated as CASTTGLAGIDTQYF.

This clonotype was counted many times. The chain is built from TRBV28 and TRBJ2-3; TRBD1 aligns across 8 bases. This CDR3 spans 16 amino acids. V shed 2 bases, J shed 2 bases, and the junction held 6 bases outside the gene matches. Germline V lookup: CDR1 MDHEN, CDR2 SYDVKM. CDR3 protein: CASSLPGQGTTDTQYF. CDR3 bases: TGTGCCAGCAGTTTACCCGGACAGGGCACCACAGATACGCAGTATTTT.

V and J are TRBV6-1 and TRBJ1-1; D ambiguous. V was pared by 6 bases and J by 0 bases, with 11 bases between. The germline CDR1 and CDR2 sequences are MNHNS and SASEGT. This CDR3 spans 14 amino acids. CDR3 residues: CASRREPLNTEAFF. The CDR3 DNA follows: TGTGCCAGCAGAAGGGAGCCTTTGAACACTGAAGCTTTCTTT.

This clonotype turned up a few times. The V and J genes are TRBV4-2 and TRBJ2-7; 11 bases map to TRBD2. This CDR3 comprises 15 residues. The ends lost 2 bases at V and 1 base at J; junction bases unmatched: 1. From germline, CDR1 is LGHNA and CDR2 YNFKEQ. CDR3 loop: CASSQPSGRSYEQYF. Here the CDR3 DNA reads TGTGCCAGCAGCCAACCTAGCGGGAGGTCCTACGAGCAGTACTTC.

The genes are TRBV20-1 and TRBJ1-5, with 7 bases fitting TRBD1. J gave up 0 bases and V 3 bases, and 5 bases lay outside the gene matches. CDR1 is DFQATT and CDR2 is SNEGSKA in the germline V gene (reference sequence). This CDR3 has 15 residues. CDR3 residues: CSASRDSFSNQPQHF. CDR3 nucleotide sequence: TGCAGTGCTAGTCGGGACAGCTTTAGCAATCAGCCCCAGCATTTT.

The V gene is TRBV5-1, the J gene TRBJ2-1; no definite D call. Germline-derived CDR1 and CDR2 are SGHRS and YFSETQ. Between the trimmed V and J ends, which lost 0 bases and 11 bases, there was a span of 12 bases. The CDR3 extends over 13 amino acids. The CDR3 bases are TGCGCCAGCAGCTTGGCAGGACGGAGCCAGCAGTTCTTC. It specifies CASSLAGRSQQFF.

This clonotype was seen many times. The J gene is TRBJ2-7, the V gene TRBV28; D remains ambiguous. Trimming removed 1 base from V and 5 bases from J, with 12 bases in between. CDR1 and CDR2 from the germline V gene are MDHEN and SYDVKM. The CDR3 contains 14 residues. The CDR3: CASSLFIDSDEQYF. Here the CDR3 DNA reads TGTGCCAGCAGTTTATTTATTGATTCCGACGAGCAGTACTTC.

This clonotype was seen repeatedly, ten times or more. V and J are TRBV20-1 and TRBJ1-1; D not certain. Germline CDR1 and CDR2: DFQATT and SNEGSKA (reference sequence). The CDR3 length is 12 residues. Trimming took off 6 bases at V and 3 bases at J, with 11 bases between the two ends. The CDR3 nucleotides read TGCAGTGCCACAGAAGGTTACACTGAAGCTTTCTTT. Protein sequence: CSATEGYTEAFF.

This clonotype showed up many times. The genes are TRBV28 and TRBJ1-1; D is unresolved. Germline CDR1 reads MDHEN; CDR2 reads SYDVKM. This CDR3 spans 12 amino acids. The CDR3 DNA reads as TGTGGGTCTGGGCAGGATAACACTGAAGCTTTCTTT. Amino acids: CGSGQDNTEAFF.

This clonotype has at least ten counts. This chain joins TRBV28 and TRBJ2-1; possibly TRBD1 for D (5 bases). Trimming left V 5 bases short and J 9 bases short, with 20 bases between. The CDR3 length is 15 residues. Germline V gene lookup returns CDR1 MDHEN and CDR2 SYDVKM. CDR3 nucleotide sequence: TGTGCCAGCAGTCCCCGGAGTTTGTCTAGGGGTGAGCAGTTCTTC. Translated: CASSPRSLSRGEQFF.

This clonotype was seen repeatedly, ten times or more. The rearrangement uses TRBV20-1 and TRBJ2-2; 7 nucleotides align to TRBD2. Trimming cost V 3 bases and J 6 bases; bases outside gene matches: 13. This CDR3 comprises 16 residues. CDR1 DFQATT and CDR2 SNEGSKA come from the germline V gene (reference sequence). The CDR3 spells CSASPLGGMLAGELFF. The CDR3 DNA is TGCAGTGCTAGTCCTCTCGGGGGGATGCTAGCCGGGGAGCTGTTTTTT.

This clonotype was seen only a few times. In DNA form, the CDR3 reads TGTGCCAGCACCCACCCCGTTCGGACCGGGGAGCTGTTTTTT. This codes for CASTHPVRTGELFF. This chain connects TRBV7-9 to TRBJ2-2; D call uncertain. The CDR3 length is 14 residues. Trimming took off 7 bases at V and 5 bases at J, with 14 bases between the two ends. Germline loops: CDR1 SEHNR, CDR2 FQNEAQ (reference sequence).

The chain is built from TRBV5-1 and TRBJ2-1, with 7 bases matching TRBD2. The trim removed 7 bases at V and 0 bases at J, leaving 10 bases unmatched. The CDR3 extends over 16 amino acids. Per the germline V gene, CDR1 is SGHRS and CDR2 is YFSETQ. Here the CDR3 reads CASRRALAGSYNEQFF. In DNA, the CDR3 is TGCGCCAGCCGGAGAGCGTTAGCGGGCTCCTACAATGAGCAGTTCTTC.

Concerning this clonotype itself: Since a much larger clone is just one base distant, this may be a read error. In DNA form, the CDR3 reads TGTGCCAGCAGCCCGAGACTACCGGGAGGGCAGTTCTTC. Its translation: CASSPRLPGGQFF. The chain joins TRBV11-1 to TRBJ2-1, with 7 nucleotides matching TRBD2. V shed 5 bases and J 12 bases; nucleotides not matched to a gene: 10. The germline V gene has CDR1 SGHAT and CDR2 FQDESV (reference sequence). This CDR3 contains 13 residues.

This clonotype was counted many times. V usage is TRBV6-1 and J usage is TRBJ2-7; possible D gene TRBD2, 6 bases. Germline CDR1 and CDR2: MNHNS and SASEGT. CDR3 length: 15 residues. The V end was cut by 6 bases, the J end by 5 bases, with 20 bases between. This chain's CDR3 is CASRAGTWSLDEQYF. In DNA form, the CDR3 reads TGTGCCAGCAGAGCCGGGACTTGGAGCCTAGACGAGCAGTACTTC.

The rearrangement links TRBV6-6 to TRBJ2-1, with 10 bases identical to TRBD2. V gave up 0 bases and J gave up 6 bases; unmatched junction bases: 8. Germline assignment: CDR1 MNHNY and CDR2 SVGAGI (reference sequence). The CDR3 runs to 17 residues. The CDR3 DNA reads TGTGCCAGCAGTTACTCGTGGACTAGCGGTTCGAGCAATGAGCAGTTCTTC. This translates into CASSYSWTSGSSNEQFF.

As to this clonotype: A clone one base away is much larger, so this may be a read error. The chain carries TRBV18 and TRBJ2-3; D is undetermined. The CDR3 loop spans 16 amino acids. In germline, CDR1 is KGHSH, CDR2 LQKENI. CDR3 coding DNA: TGTACCAGCTCACCCCCCTCGAGCCCAAGAGGACGTACGCAGTATTTT. Its protein is CTSSPPSSPRGRTQYF.

The chain has TRBV18 and TRBJ2-5; unclear D gene. The V gene lost 0 bases and the J gene lost 2 bases, with 4 bases spanning the gap. Germline-derived CDR1 and CDR2 are KGHSH and LQKENI. The CDR3 sequence is 13 residues long. The CDR3, as DNA: TGTGCCAGCTCACCACCGTGGCAAGAGACCCAGTACTTC. Protein product: CASSPPWQETQYF.